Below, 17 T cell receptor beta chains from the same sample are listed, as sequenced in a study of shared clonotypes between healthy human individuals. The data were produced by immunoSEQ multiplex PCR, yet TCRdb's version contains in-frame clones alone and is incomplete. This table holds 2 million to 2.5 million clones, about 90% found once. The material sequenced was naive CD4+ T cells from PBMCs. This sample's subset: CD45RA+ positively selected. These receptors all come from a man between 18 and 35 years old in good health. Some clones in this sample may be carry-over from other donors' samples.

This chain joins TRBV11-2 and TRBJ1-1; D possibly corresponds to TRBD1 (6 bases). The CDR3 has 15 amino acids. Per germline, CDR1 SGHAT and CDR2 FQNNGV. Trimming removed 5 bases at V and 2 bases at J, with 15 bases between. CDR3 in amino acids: CASSRGGAFNTEAFF. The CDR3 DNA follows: TGTGCCAGCAGCAGAGGGGGGGCCTTCAACACTGAAGCTTTCTTT.

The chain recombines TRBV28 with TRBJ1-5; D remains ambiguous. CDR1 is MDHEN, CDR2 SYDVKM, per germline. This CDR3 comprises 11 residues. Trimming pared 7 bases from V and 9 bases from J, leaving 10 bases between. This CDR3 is CASMSRGPQHF. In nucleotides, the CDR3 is TGTGCCAGCATGTCGCGAGGGCCCCAGCATTTT.

The CDR3, as DNA: TGTGCCAGCAGTAGGGTCGGGAGTTTGTACGAGCAGTACTTC. It specifies CASSRVGSLYEQYF. The gene calls are TRBV28 and TRBJ2-7, with D possibly TRBD2 on 6 matching bases. Trimming took 5 bases from V and 4 from J, leaving 15 bases between them. CDR3 length: 14 amino acids. Germline loops: CDR1 MDHEN, CDR2 SYDVKM.

The CDR3 nucleotides are TGTGCCAGCAGTTACTCGGACGCCGGGAGGTCTGAAGCTTTCTTT. Translated, it gives CASSYSDAGRSEAFF. V is TRBV6-5 and J is TRBJ1-1; D call uncertain. The V and J ends lost 0 bases and 6 bases respectively, with 14 bases between them. Germline values: CDR1 MNHEY, CDR2 SVGAGI. This CDR3 contains 15 residues.

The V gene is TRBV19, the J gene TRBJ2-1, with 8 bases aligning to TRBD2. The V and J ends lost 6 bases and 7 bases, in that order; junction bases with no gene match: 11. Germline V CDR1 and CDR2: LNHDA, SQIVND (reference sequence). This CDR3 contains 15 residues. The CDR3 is CASRPESGSSNEQFF. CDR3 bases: TGTGCCAGTAGACCTGAGAGCGGGAGTTCAAATGAGCAGTTCTTC.

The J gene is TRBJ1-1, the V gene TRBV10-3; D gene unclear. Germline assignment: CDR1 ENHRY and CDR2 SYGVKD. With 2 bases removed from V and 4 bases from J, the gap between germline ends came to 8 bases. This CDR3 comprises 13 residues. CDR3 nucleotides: TGTGCCATCAGTGAGAGACAAAGCACTGAAGCTTTCTTT. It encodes CAISERQSTEAFF.

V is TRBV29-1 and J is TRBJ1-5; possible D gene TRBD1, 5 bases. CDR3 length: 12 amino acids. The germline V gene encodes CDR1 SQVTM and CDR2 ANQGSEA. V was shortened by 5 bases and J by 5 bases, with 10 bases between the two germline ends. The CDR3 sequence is CSVQGGDQPQHF. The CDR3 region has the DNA TGCAGCGTTCAGGGAGGGGATCAGCCCCAGCATTTT.

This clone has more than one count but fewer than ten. CDR3 sequence (DNA): TGTGCCAGCAGGGAAAAGGTGGTTCCTAATGAAAAACTGTTTTTT. Translated: CASREKVVPNEKLFF. The gene calls are TRBV2 and TRBJ1-4, with D unclear. The germline V gene encodes CDR1 SNHLY and CDR2 FYNNEI. V was shortened by 6 bases and J by 3 bases, with 14 bases between the two germline ends. The CDR3 is made up of 15 amino acids.

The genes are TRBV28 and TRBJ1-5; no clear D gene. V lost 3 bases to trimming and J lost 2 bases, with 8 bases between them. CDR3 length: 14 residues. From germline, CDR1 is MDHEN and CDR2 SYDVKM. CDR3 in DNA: TGTGCCAGCAGTTTTCTGAGGGGCAATCAGCCCCAGCATTTT. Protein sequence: CASSFLRGNQPQHF.

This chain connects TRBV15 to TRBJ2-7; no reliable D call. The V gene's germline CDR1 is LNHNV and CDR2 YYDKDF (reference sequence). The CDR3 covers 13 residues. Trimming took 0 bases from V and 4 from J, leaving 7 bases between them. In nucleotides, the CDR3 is TGTGCCACCAGCAGAGATAAGAGGTACGAGCAGTACTTC. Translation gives CATSRDKRYEQYF.

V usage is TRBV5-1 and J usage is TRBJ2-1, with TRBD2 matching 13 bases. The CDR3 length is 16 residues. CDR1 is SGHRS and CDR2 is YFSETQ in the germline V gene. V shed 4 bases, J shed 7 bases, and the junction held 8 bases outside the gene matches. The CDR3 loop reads CASSPRTSGSNNEQFF. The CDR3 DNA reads TGCGCCAGCAGCCCGAGGACTAGCGGGAGCAATAATGAGCAGTTCTTC.

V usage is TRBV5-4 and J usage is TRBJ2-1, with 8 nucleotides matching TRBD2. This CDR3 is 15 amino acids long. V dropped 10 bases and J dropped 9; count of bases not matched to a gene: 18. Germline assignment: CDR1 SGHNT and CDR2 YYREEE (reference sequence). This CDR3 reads CACYAGGTSYPEQFF. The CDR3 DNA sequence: TGTGCCTGCTACGCCGGAGGGACTAGTTATCCTGAGCAGTTCTTC.

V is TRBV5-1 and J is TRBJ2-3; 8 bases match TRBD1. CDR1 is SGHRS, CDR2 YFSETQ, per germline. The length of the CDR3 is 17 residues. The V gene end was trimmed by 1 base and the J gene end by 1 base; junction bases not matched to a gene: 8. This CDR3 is CASSLLTGGVGTDTQYF. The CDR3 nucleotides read TGCGCCAGCAGCTTGTTAACAGGGGGTGTTGGCACAGATACGCAGTATTTT.

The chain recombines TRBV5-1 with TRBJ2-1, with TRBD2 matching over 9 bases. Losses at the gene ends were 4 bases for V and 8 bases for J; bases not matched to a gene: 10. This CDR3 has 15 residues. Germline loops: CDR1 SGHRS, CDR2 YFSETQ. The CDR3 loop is CASSAVAGEQDEQFF. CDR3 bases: TGCGCCAGCAGCGCTGTAGCGGGAGAACAGGATGAGCAGTTCTTC.

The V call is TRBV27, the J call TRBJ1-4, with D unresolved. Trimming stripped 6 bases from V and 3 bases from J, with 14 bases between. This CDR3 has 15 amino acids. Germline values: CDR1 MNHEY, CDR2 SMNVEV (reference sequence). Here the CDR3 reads CASSVLYGANEKLFF. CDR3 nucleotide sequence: TGTGCCAGCAGCGTACTTTACGGAGCTAATGAAAAACTGTTTTTT.

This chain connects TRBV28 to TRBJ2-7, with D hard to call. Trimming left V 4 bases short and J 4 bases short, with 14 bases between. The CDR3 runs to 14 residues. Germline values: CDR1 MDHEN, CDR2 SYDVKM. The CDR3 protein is CASSSLTDPYEQYF. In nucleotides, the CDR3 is TGTGCCAGCAGTTCATTGACGGATCCGTACGAGCAGTACTTC.

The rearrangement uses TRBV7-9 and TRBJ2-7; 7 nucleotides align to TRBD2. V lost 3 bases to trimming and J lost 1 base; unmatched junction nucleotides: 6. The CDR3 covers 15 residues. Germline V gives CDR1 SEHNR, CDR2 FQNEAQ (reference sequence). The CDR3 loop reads CASSFGGRESYEQYF. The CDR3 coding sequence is TGTGCCAGCAGCTTCGGAGGGAGGGAGTCCTACGAGCAGTACTTC.